Each of the 23 T cell receptor beta chains below was sequenced from the same sample in a study of CD8 T cells in Susac syndrome (dated by TCRdb to the late 2010s). The method was the immunoSEQ multiplex PCR assay. RNA was extracted using the RNeasy kit, and roughly 0.5 to 1 microgram was reverse transcribed with random hexamers. TCRdb ran its own pipeline on the public reads, namely fastp trimming at Q25 and MiXCR clone calling, and kept in-frame beta chains. Rows with one shared CDR3 protein collapse into an entry with the most common genes and DNA. The sample yields fewer than 90,000 distinct CDR3 sequences; around 94% were counted once. The biggest ten clones account for about 0.94% of the sample. The sequenced sample consisted of CD8+ T cells from PBMCs. Every receptor here comes from a human donor with Susac syndrome.

This chain uses TRBV6-6 with TRBJ1-5, with 8 bases matching TRBD1. The length of the CDR3 is 15 residues. Germline trimming cut 5 bases from V and 5 bases from J; bases unmatched to any gene: 8. The germline CDR1 and CDR2 sequences are MNHNY and SVGAGI (reference sequence). The DNA for the CDR3 is TGTGCCAGCAGTGATCGACAGGGGACCCATCAGCCCCAGCATTTT. This sequence encodes CASSDRQGTHQPQHF.

The chain combines TRBV29-1 with TRBJ2-3, with 9 bases identical to TRBD2. Losses at the gene ends were 4 bases for V and 1 base for J; bases not matched to a gene: 12. In germline, CDR1 is SQVTM, CDR2 ANQGSEA. This CDR3 has 17 residues. Here the CDR3 DNA reads TGCAGCGTTGGAGGGGGTGCTAGCGGGATAGGCACAGATACGCAGTATTTT. This gives the protein CSVGGGASGIGTDTQYF.

This sequence joins TRBV28 and TRBJ1-2; weak D call: TRBD1 (6 bases). Germline V gene data show CDR1 as MDHEN and CDR2 as SYDVKM. Trimming removed 8 bases at V and 4 bases at J, with 14 bases between. The length of the CDR3 is 13 residues. The CDR3 DNA reads TGTGCCAGCGCCCCCAGGACAGCCTATGGCTACACCTTC. It translates to CASAPRTAYGYTF.

This rearrangement joins TRBV6-5 to TRBJ2-7; possibly TRBD1 or TRBD2 for D (5 bases each). Germline V CDR1 and CDR2: MNHEY, SVGAGI. This CDR3 is 15 amino acids long. The V end lost 0 bases, the J end lost 5 bases, and 14 bases lay between the germline ends. CDR3 nucleotide sequence: TGTGCCAGCAGTTACTCGGTGGTCGGGACCCACGAGCAGTACTTC. It yields the protein CASSYSVVGTHEQYF.

DNA of the CDR3: TGTGCCAGCAGCCCCCTTGGAGGGTGGGGCTCTGGGGCCAACGTCCTGACTTTC. This gives the protein CASSPLGGWGSGANVLTF. The genes are TRBV28 and TRBJ2-6; weak D call: TRBD2 (6 bases). Germline V lookup: CDR1 MDHEN, CDR2 SYDVKM. CDR3 length: 18 residues. Trimming pared 6 bases from V and 0 bases from J, leaving 18 bases between. Based on the CDR3 plus reference TRBV28 and TRBJ2-6, the full variable domain is DVKVTQSSRYLVKRTGEKVFLECVQDMDHENMFWYRQDPGLGLRLIYFSYDVKMKEKGDIPEGYSVSREKKERFSLILESASTNQTSMYLCASSPLGGWGSGANVLTFGAGSRLTVL.

The gene calls are TRBV29-1 and TRBJ1-2; D uncertain. Germline values: CDR1 SQVTM, CDR2 ANQGSEA. The CDR3 totals 12 residues. With 0 bases removed from V and 3 bases from J, the gap between germline ends came to 5 bases. CDR3 coding DNA: TGCAGCGTTGAAGAAGGAGACTATGGCTACACCTTC. Translated, it gives CSVEEGDYGYTF.

The chain recombines TRBV4-2 with TRBJ2-1; a possible D gene is TRBD2 (6 bases). Germline V gene data show CDR1 as LGHNA and CDR2 as YNFKEQ. V gave up 0 bases and J gave up 10 bases, with 7 bases separating them. The CDR3 length is 12 residues. The CDR3 DNA sequence: TGTGCCAGCAGCCAAGACGGACTAGAGCAGTTCTTC. This encodes CASSQDGLEQFF.

This chain uses TRBV15 with TRBJ2-2, with a possible D match to TRBD2 (5 bases). Between the trimmed V and J ends, which lost 5 bases and 3 bases, there was a span of 16 bases. Germline CDR1 LNHNV, CDR2 YYDKDF (reference sequence). The CDR3 length is 16 residues. The DNA of the CDR3 is TGTGCCACCAGCGGCGACAAGCTCGGGGACACCGGGGAGCTGTTTTTT. This sequence encodes CATSGDKLGDTGELFF.

A single count supports this clonotype. V and J are TRBV25-1 and TRBJ1-4; TRBD1 might be the D (5 bases). CDR1 and CDR2 from the germline V gene are MGHDK and SYGVNS. Trimming removed 3 bases from V and 8 bases from J, with 16 bases in between. The CDR3 has 15 amino acids. The CDR3 loop is CASSDLRTRGEKLFF. In nucleotides, the CDR3 is TGTGCCAGCAGTGATCTTAGGACCCGGGGGGAAAAACTGTTTTTT.

The V gene is TRBV4-3, the J gene TRBJ2-7; D might be TRBD1 (6 bases). CDR3 size: 14 residues. Deletions cut 1 base from V and 0 bases from J, with 7 bases between. Germline CDR1 is LGHNA and CDR2 is YSLEER. The CDR3 protein is CASSQGTDSYEQYF. The CDR3 region has the DNA TGCGCCAGCAGCCAAGGGACAGACTCCTACGAGCAGTACTTC.

The rearrangement joins TRBV6-2 or TRBV6-3 to TRBJ2-3, with unresolved D. CDR1 is MNHEY, CDR2 SVGEGT, per germline. The CDR3 runs to 16 residues. Trimming left V 5 bases short and J 2 bases short, with 17 bases between. CDR3 DNA sequence: TGTGCCAGCAGTAACCCCCTACCGACCTTCACAGATACGCAGTATTTT. Encoded protein: CASSNPLPTFTDTQYF.

The chain is built from TRBV2 and TRBJ1-4; 7 positions match TRBD1. Germline V CDR1 and CDR2: SNHLY, FYNNEI. V was pared by 6 bases and J by 6 bases, with 10 bases of the junction left unmatched. The CDR3 is made up of 15 amino acids. Written as DNA, the CDR3 is TGTGCCAGCAGCCCTTCAGGGGGGCCTTATGAAAAACTGTTTTTT. This translates into CASSPSGGPYEKLFF.

The chain couples TRBV27 to TRBJ2-7; TRBD2 agrees at 7 bases. V lost 6 bases and J lost 3; bases outside the gene matches: 5. The length of the CDR3 is 13 residues. The germline CDR1 and CDR2 sequences are MNHEY and SMNVEV (reference sequence). For the CDR3, the DNA is TGTGCCAGCAGCCCGGGGACTAACTACGAGCAGTACTTC. Residues: CASSPGTNYEQYF.

This rearrangement joins TRBV7-9 to TRBJ1-6; TRBD1 matches 7 bases. The J segment lost 10 bases and the V segment lost 5 bases, leaving 14 bases of the junction unmatched. This CDR3 has 16 amino acids. CDR1 is SEHNR and CDR2 is FQNEAQ in the germline V gene (reference sequence). As DNA, the CDR3 is TGTGCCAGCAGCCAACAGAGACAGGGTAGAGGGTCACCCCTCCACTTT. It translates to CASSQQRQGRGSPLHF.

The chain employs TRBV2 and TRBJ1-5, with 8 bases fitting TRBD1. The trim removed 3 bases at V and 9 bases at J, leaving 13 bases unmatched. Germline CDR1 SNHLY, CDR2 FYNNEI. The CDR3 loop spans 16 amino acids. CDR3 nucleotide sequence: TGTGCCAGCAGTGACAACTATGGGACAGGCTCCCTGCCCCAGCATTTT. This gives the protein CASSDNYGTGSLPQHF.

This chain connects TRBV30 to TRBJ2-7; D is possibly TRBD2 (5 bases). Germline V lookup: CDR1 GTSNPN, CDR2 SVGIG (reference sequence). V lost 2 bases, J lost 4 bases, and 18 bases lay in between. The CDR3 has 15 amino acids. The CDR3 sequence is CAWSPGILHSYEQYF. CDR3 DNA sequence: TGTGCCTGGAGTCCCGGGATCCTCCATTCTTACGAGCAGTACTTC.

The chain employs TRBV27 and TRBJ1-2; D is perhaps TRBD1 (5 bases). The CDR3 has 12 residues. The V and J ends lost 3 bases and 7 bases respectively, with 9 bases between them. Germline assignment: CDR1 MNHEY and CDR2 SMNVEV (reference sequence). The CDR3 DNA follows: TGTGCCAGCAGTTTCGGGGGTAGTGGCTACACCTTC. Its protein is CASSFGGSGYTF.

This clonotype showed up just a few times. The V and J genes are TRBV10-3 and TRBJ2-7; no reliable D call. V was clipped by 2 bases and J by 2 bases, with 22 bases between them. Germline V gene sequence: CDR1 ENHRY, CDR2 SYGVKD. The length of the CDR3 is 18 residues. In nucleotides, the CDR3 is TGTGCCATCAGTGAGGAGGTTGTTCCTGAGACGCCACCCTACGAGCAGTACTTC. Translation gives CAISEEVVPETPPYEQYF.

The chain links TRBV9 to TRBJ1-6; D possibly corresponds to TRBD1 (5 bases). There are 14 residues in the CDR3. The V end was cut by 3 bases, the J end by 7 bases, with 11 bases between. Germline loops: CDR1 SGDLS, CDR2 YYNGEE. CDR3 loop: CASSAWDANSPLHF. DNA of the CDR3: TGTGCCAGCAGCGCCTGGGACGCGAATTCACCCCTCCACTTT.

V usage is TRBV7-9 and J usage is TRBJ2-5; D gene ambiguous. Germline assignment: CDR1 SEHNR and CDR2 FQNEAQ (reference sequence). V shed 8 bases and J shed 1 base, with 11 bases lying between them. This CDR3 is 13 amino acids long. CDR3 DNA: TGTGCCAGCGGACCTCGGGCCCAAGAGACCCAGTACTTC. Its translation is CASGPRAQETQYF.

The rearrangement uses TRBV13 and TRBJ2-1, with 10 bases fitting TRBD2. Trimming cost V 5 bases and J 9 bases; bases outside gene matches: 10. The V gene's germline CDR1 is PRHDT and CDR2 FYEKMQ (reference sequence). The CDR3 has 15 residues. The CDR3 region has the DNA TGTGCCAGCAGCCCCCTGGGGACTAGCGATGTTGAGCAGTTCTTC. Protein product: CASSPLGTSDVEQFF. Variable domain in full (rest from reference TRBV13 and TRBJ2-1): AAGVIQSPRHLIKEKRETATLKCYPIPRHDTVYWYQQGPGQDPQFLISFYEKMQSDKGSIPDRFSAQQFSDYHSELNMSSLELGDSALYFCASSPLGTSDVEQFFGPGTRLTVL.

The genes are TRBV15 and TRBJ1-5; D perhaps matches TRBD1 (6 bases). Looked up from germline, CDR1 is LNHNV and CDR2 is YYDKDF (reference sequence). V gave up 0 bases and J gave up 6 bases, with 15 bases separating them. The CDR3 contains 16 residues. The CDR3 loop reads CATSRDSGELGQPQHF. CDR3 in DNA: TGTGCCACCAGCAGAGATTCAGGGGAGTTAGGTCAGCCCCAGCATTTT.

This rearrangement joins TRBV5-1 to TRBJ2-7; D possibly corresponds to TRBD1 (6 bases). From germline, CDR1 is SGHRS and CDR2 YFSETQ. The V end lost 5 bases, the J end lost 4 bases, and 13 bases lay between the germline ends. The CDR3 runs to 13 residues. The CDR3 DNA reads as TGCGCCAGCAGTTCCACACAGGGATACGAGCAGTACTTC. Translating it yields CASSSTQGYEQYF.